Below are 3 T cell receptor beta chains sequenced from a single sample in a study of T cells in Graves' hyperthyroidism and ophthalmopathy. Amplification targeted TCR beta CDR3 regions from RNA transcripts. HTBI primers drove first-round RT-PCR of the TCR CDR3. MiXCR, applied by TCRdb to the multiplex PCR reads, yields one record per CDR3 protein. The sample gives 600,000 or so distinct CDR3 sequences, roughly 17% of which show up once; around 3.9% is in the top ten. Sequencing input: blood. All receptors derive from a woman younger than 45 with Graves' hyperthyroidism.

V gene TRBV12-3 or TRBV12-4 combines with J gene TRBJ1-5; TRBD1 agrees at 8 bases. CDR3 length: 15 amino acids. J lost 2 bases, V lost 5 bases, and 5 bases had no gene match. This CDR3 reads CASSNGQGGNQPQHF. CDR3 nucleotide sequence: TGTGCCAGCAGTAACGGACAGGGCGGCAATCAGCCCCAGCATTTT.

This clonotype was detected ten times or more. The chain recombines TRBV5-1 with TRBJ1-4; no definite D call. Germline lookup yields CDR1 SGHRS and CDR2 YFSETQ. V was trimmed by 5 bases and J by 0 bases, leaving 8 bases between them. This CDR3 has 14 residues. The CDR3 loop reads CASSRSATNEKLFF. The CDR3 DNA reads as TGCGCCAGCAGTCGGAGTGCAACTAATGAAAAACTGTTTTTT.

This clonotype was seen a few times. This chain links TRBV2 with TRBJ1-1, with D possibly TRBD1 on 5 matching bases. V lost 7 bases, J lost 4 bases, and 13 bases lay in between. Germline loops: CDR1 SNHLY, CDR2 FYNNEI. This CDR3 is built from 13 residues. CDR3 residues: CASIRLRGTEAFF. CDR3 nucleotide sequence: TGTGCCAGCATTAGACTAAGGGGCACTGAAGCTTTCTTT.